This T cell receptor (beta chain) was recovered during a study of blood T cell repertoires in COVID-19. Overall study context: From the United States, Italy and Spain came samples of acute and convalescent COVID-19. PBMCs, B-cell-depleted T cells, or T cells provided the cDNA or gDNA that made up the material.

The sample holds a few counts of this clone. Original handling: Amplification of reference gene primers was used by the study to estimate nucleated cell counts. This table comes from immunoSEQ multiplex PCR, and its TCRdb copy is limited to in-frame clones, with some not included. V, J and clone size derive from that table, while D and trimming were established from the DNA sequence. Of under 200,000 clones in the sample, approximately 86% were seen once. The clonotype originates from a woman aged 60-70 years who had recovered from COVID-19. Sequences were obtained from peripheral blood.

CDR3 sequence: CASSPAGGHHGGYEQYF. The CDR3, as DNA: TGTGCCAGCAGTCCAGCGGGGGGTCATCATGGGGGCTACGAGCAGTACTTC. The V and J genes are TRBV27 and TRBJ2-7; 9 bases are shared with TRBD2. Germline trimming cut 5 bases from V and 3 bases from J; bases unmatched to any gene: 14. Germline V lookup: CDR1 MNHEY, CDR2 SMNVEV (reference sequence). The CDR3 has 17 residues.